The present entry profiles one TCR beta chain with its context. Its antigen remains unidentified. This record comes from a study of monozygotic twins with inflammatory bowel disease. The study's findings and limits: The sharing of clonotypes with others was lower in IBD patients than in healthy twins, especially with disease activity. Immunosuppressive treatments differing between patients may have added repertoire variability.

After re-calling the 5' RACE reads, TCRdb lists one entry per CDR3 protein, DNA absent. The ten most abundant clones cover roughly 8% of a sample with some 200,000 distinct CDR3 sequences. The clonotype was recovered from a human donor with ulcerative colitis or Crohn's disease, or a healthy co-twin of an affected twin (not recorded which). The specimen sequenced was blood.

The chain's CDR3 is CASSVSGGWNEQFF. The genes are TRBV9 and TRBJ2-1; TCRdb outputs TRBD2, but without DNA this stays unchecked. The germline V gene has CDR1 SGDLS and CDR2 YYNGEE. The CDR3 has 14 amino acids.